These 21 T cell receptor beta chains were all obtained from the same sample, sequenced in a study of cytomegalovirus exposure and HLA in healthy donors. 13 Jbeta primers and 60 Vbeta primers were used for the PCR. Using immunoSEQ multiplex PCR, the repertoire was profiled, and TCRdb retains in-frame clones only, with some absent. The repertoire holds 55,000 to 65,000 clones, with about 80% as singletons. Sequenced: PBMCs. The receptors were sampled from a human donor in good health.

The table lists this clone with a count of one. The rearrangement joins TRBV29-1 to TRBJ2-7; 7 bases agree with TRBD1. CDR3 length equals 16 residues. CDR1 is SQVTM, CDR2 ANQGSEA, per germline. The J segment lost 1 base and the V segment lost 7 bases, leaving 16 bases of the junction unmatched. CDR3 region: CSADSRQGPGSYEQYF. The CDR3 DNA sequence: TGCAGCGCAGATTCTAGACAGGGTCCGGGTTCCTACGAGCAGTACTTC.

J is TRBJ2-5 and V is TRBV27; tentatively, D is TRBD2 (6 bases). CDR1 is MNHEY, CDR2 SMNVEV, per germline (reference sequence). Trimming took off 0 bases at V and 5 bases at J, with 19 bases between the two ends. CDR3 length: 17 amino acids. Written as DNA, the CDR3 is TGTGCCAGCAGTTTATCTGGTTGGGGCGGGGTAGCGGAGACCCAGTACTTC. Translated: CASSLSGWGGVAETQYF.

The rearrangement links TRBV5-1 to TRBJ2-1, with 12 bases identical to TRBD1. This CDR3 is built from 16 residues. Unmatched junction bases numbered 6, after V lost 0 bases and J lost 8 bases. From germline, CDR1 is SGHRS and CDR2 YFSETQ. In DNA form, the CDR3 reads TGCGCCAGCAGCTTGGCCCCCGGGACAGGGGGCTATGAGCAGTTCTTC. Encoded protein: CASSLAPGTGGYEQFF.

The chain uses TRBV29-1 and TRBJ2-5, with 10 nucleotides matching TRBD2. CDR1 SQVTM and CDR2 ANQGSEA come from the germline V gene. V dropped 1 base and J dropped 6; count of bases not matched to a gene: 11. There are 16 residues in the CDR3. CDR3 loop: CSVEAPSGGLGKTQYF. The CDR3 nucleotides are TGCAGCGTTGAAGCTCCTAGCGGGGGATTAGGAAAGACCCAGTACTTC.

This clone appeared a few times. The chain has TRBV7-3 and TRBJ1-6; 7 bases line up with TRBD1. The V gene end was trimmed by 5 bases and the J gene end by 6 bases; junction bases not matched to a gene: 7. Germline V gene lookup returns CDR1 SGHTA and CDR2 FQGTGA. The CDR3 length is 15 residues. The CDR3 coding sequence is TGTGCCAGCAGCCCAGGGGGGAGCTTTAATTCACCCCTCCACTTT. It translates to CASSPGGSFNSPLHF.

This clone was seen once. The chain combines TRBV2 with TRBJ2-2; D is perhaps TRBD2 (5 bases). Trimming cost V 5 bases and J 5 bases, with 9 bases left between them. CDR3 length: 13 residues. Germline CDR1 SNHLY, CDR2 FYNNEI. For the CDR3, the DNA is TGTGCCAGCAGTCCTGAGGGTACCGGGGAGCTGTTTTTT. Translated: CASSPEGTGELFF.

The J gene is TRBJ1-3, the V gene TRBV6-4; D unclear. Per the germline V gene, CDR1 is MRHNA and CDR2 is SNTAGT. This CDR3 comprises 15 residues. Trimming cost V 2 bases and J 0 bases, with 8 bases left between them. CDR3 in DNA: TGTGCCAGCAGTGACAGAAACGGCTCTGGAAACACCATATATTTT. Residues: CASSDRNGSGNTIYF.

As concerns this clone: The junction departs from germline at one end; a sequencing error may be responsible. Other DNA sequences in the sample encode the same CDR3. The V gene is TRBV6-1, the J gene TRBJ2-5; TRBD1 aligns across 12 bases. The CDR3 length is 15 residues. The germline gives CDR1 MNHNS, CDR2 SASEGT. CDR3 nucleotides: TGTGCCAGCAGTTTCGGGACAGGGGGCGGAGAGACCCAATACTTC. Its translation is CASSFGTGGGETQYF.

The V and J genes are TRBV19 and TRBJ2-7; TRBD1 matches 10 bases. The CDR3 is made up of 11 amino acids. V lost 10 bases to trimming and J lost 5 bases; unmatched junction nucleotides: 2. Germline V gives CDR1 LNHDA, CDR2 SQIVND (reference sequence). The CDR3 region has the DNA TGTGCCACCGGGACAGGGGACGAGCAGTACTTC. Amino acids: CATGTGDEQYF.

Of note for this clone: One end of the junction is discordant with germline, which a read error may explain. The chain has TRBV7-7 and TRBJ2-1; the D gene is possibly TRBD1 (5 bases). CDR1 is SSHAT, CDR2 FNYEAQ, per germline (reference sequence). This CDR3 contains 13 residues. In nucleotides, the CDR3 is TGTGCTAGCAGCACGGGTCAGGGCAATGAGCAGTTCTTC. This codes for CASSTGQGNEQFF. The full variable domain, rest sourced from reference TRBV7-7 and TRBJ2-1, is GAGVSQSPRYKVTKRGQDVTLRCDPISSHATLYWYQQALGQGPEFLTYFNYEAQPDKSGLPSDRFSAERPEGSISTLTIQRTEQRDSAMYRCASSTGQGNEQFFGPGTRLTVL.

This clone was detected only once. V usage is TRBV5-1 and J usage is TRBJ1-1; D is uncertain. The germline V gene encodes CDR1 SGHRS and CDR2 YFSETQ. V dropped 5 bases and J dropped 2 bases, with 13 bases sitting between them. The CDR3 extends over 14 amino acids. CDR3 region: CASRVDGDNTEAFF. In DNA form, the CDR3 reads TGCGCCAGCAGAGTGGACGGGGATAACACTGAAGCTTTCTTT.

The J gene is TRBJ2-5, the V gene TRBV29-1, with 7 bases lining up with TRBD1. The CDR3 runs 13 residues. V shed 7 bases and J 2 bases; nucleotides not matched to a gene: 7. Germline V gene sequence: CDR1 SQVTM, CDR2 ANQGSEA. This CDR3 reads CSALSQGQETQYF. The CDR3 nucleotides read TGCAGCGCCCTCTCACAGGGGCAAGAGACCCAGTACTTC. Variable domain in full (rest from reference TRBV29-1 and TRBJ2-5): SAVISQKPSRDICQRGTSLTIQCQVDSQVTMMFWYRQQPGQSLTLIATANQGSEATYESGFVIDKFPISRPNLTFSTLTVSNMSPEDSSIYLCSALSQGQETQYFGPGTRLLVL.

Worth noting for this clone: The junction differs from germline at one of its ends, possibly a read error. The CDR3 DNA reads TGTTCCAGCAGCCACGCCGCCGGACAGGTTTGGTACGAGCAGTACTTC. Translated, it gives CSSSHAAGQVWYEQYF. The chain recombines TRBV7-9 with TRBJ2-7, with TRBD1 matching over 7 bases. The CDR3 totals 16 residues. The germline V gene has CDR1 SEHNR and CDR2 FQNEAQ (reference sequence).

The V gene is TRBV2, the J gene TRBJ1-2; maybe TRBD1 (5 bases). Deletions cut 3 bases from V and 8 bases from J, with 16 bases between. CDR3 size: 14 residues. Germline V gene sequence: CDR1 SNHLY, CDR2 FYNNEI. The CDR3 DNA follows: TGTGCCAGCAGTGAGGTGACAGCAAATACCGGCTACACCTTC. Translating it yields CASSEVTANTGYTF.

This clone has just one count. The V and J genes are TRBV5-4 and TRBJ2-5, with 9 bases matching TRBD1. Trimming cost V 4 bases and J 2 bases; bases outside gene matches: 6. Germline V gene sequence: CDR1 SGHNT, CDR2 YYREEE (reference sequence). This CDR3 spans 15 amino acids. CDR3 DNA: TGTGCCAGCAGCGTGCCCGGGACAGGGCAAGAGACCCAGTACTTC. Amino acid sequence: CASSVPGTGQETQYF.

This chain connects TRBV28 to TRBJ2-3; D possibly corresponds to TRBD1 (5 bases). The CDR3 runs to 15 residues. Germline V gives CDR1 MDHEN, CDR2 SYDVKM. Trimming left V 6 bases short and J 2 bases short, with 15 bases between. CDR3 amino acids: CASSLPGHITDTQYF. Here the CDR3 DNA reads TGTGCCAGCAGCCTTCCCGGACATATCACAGATACGCAGTATTTT. Filled out from reference TRBV28 and TRBJ2-3, the complete variable domain reads DVKVTQSSRYLVKRTGEKVFLECVQDMDHENMFWYRQDPGLGLRLIYFSYDVKMKEKGDIPEGYSVSREKKERFSLILESASTNQTSMYLCASSLPGHITDTQYFGPGTRLTVL.

The chain joins TRBV6-5 to TRBJ1-1; D gene ambiguous. Germline CDR1 and CDR2: MNHEY and SVGAGI. The CDR3 is 12 residues long. V shed 7 bases and J shed 4 bases, with 10 bases lying between them. The CDR3 sequence: CASKLPGTEAFF. The CDR3 nucleotides read TGTGCCAGCAAATTGCCCGGCACTGAAGCTTTCTTT.

This chain connects TRBV30 to TRBJ1-1; 9 bases map to TRBD1. This CDR3 region has 16 residues. CDR1 GTSNPN and CDR2 SVGIG come from the germline V gene (reference sequence). V shed 4 bases, J shed 1 base, and the junction held 10 bases outside the gene matches. DNA of the CDR3: TGTGCCTGGAAGCCTCGACAGGGGGTACGGAACACTGAAGCTTTCTTT. Translating gives CAWKPRQGVRNTEAFF.

The chain couples TRBV27 to TRBJ2-1; D gene unclear. V was pared by 2 bases and J by 2 bases, with 7 bases between. This CDR3 region has 14 residues. Germline CDR1 MNHEY, CDR2 SMNVEV (reference sequence). The CDR3 spells CASSLRGPYNEQFF. Written as DNA, the CDR3 is TGTGCCAGCAGTTTAAGAGGCCCCTACAATGAGCAGTTCTTC.

This clone showed up just once. This sample includes further DNA sequences coding for the same CDR3. The chain combines TRBV11-2 with TRBJ2-5; a possible D gene is TRBD2 (5 bases). From germline, CDR1 is SGHAT and CDR2 FQNNGV. The CDR3 loop spans 17 amino acids. V dropped 0 bases and J dropped 4 bases, with 18 bases sitting between them. In DNA form, the CDR3 reads TGTGCCAGCAGCTTAGATCGAGAAGCGGTCCCACGAGAGACCCAGTACTTC. Amino acid sequence: CASSLDREAVPRETQYF.

Comment on this clone: The junction departs from germline at one end; a sequencing error may be responsible. The rearrangement links TRBV7-9 to TRBJ1-3; no firm D call. CDR1 SEHNR and CDR2 FQNEAQ come from the germline V gene (reference sequence). CDR3 length equals 12 residues. CDR3 in DNA: TGTTCCAGCAGGTCGGCTGGAAACACCATATATTTT. Protein product: CSSRSAGNTIYF. The full variable domain, its missing parts supplied by reference TRBV7-9 and TRBJ1-3, is DTGVSQNPRHKITKRGQNVTFRCDPISEHNRLYWYRQTLGQGPEFLTYFQNEAQLEKSRLLSDRFSAERPKGSFSTLEIQRTEQGDSAMYLCSSRSAGNTIYFGEGSWLTVV.